This TCR beta chain was sequenced for a study of blood T cell repertoires in COVID-19. Sequencing used immunoSEQ multiplex PCR; TCRdb keeps in-frame clones, though not all of them. This table has 80,000 to 100,000 clones, roughly 84% appearing once. After removal of 0 bases from V and 10 bases from J, the junction contained 3 bases not matched to a gene. Per the germline V gene, CDR1 is SGHRS and CDR2 is YFSETQ. The CDR3 is 14 residues long. This clone was found a few times. The gene calls are TRBV5-1 and TRBJ2-1; 11 bases align to TRBD2. Specimen: peripheral blood. This clonotype originated in a woman older than 75 in a cohort sampled during active or convalescent COVID-19. CDR3: CASSLASGRNEQFF. The CDR3 nucleotides read TGCGCCAGCAGCTTGGCTAGCGGGAGGAACGAGCAGTTCTTC.